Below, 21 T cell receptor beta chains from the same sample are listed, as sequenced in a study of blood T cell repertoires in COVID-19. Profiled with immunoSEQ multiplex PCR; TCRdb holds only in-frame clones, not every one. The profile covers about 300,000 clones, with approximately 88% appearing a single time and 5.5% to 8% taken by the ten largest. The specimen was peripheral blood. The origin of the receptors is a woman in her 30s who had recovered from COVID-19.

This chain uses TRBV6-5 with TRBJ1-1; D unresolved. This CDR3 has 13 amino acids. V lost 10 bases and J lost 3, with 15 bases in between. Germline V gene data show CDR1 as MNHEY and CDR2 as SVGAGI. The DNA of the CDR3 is TGTGCCACCTTCGTCGGGGTTTACACTGAAGCTTTCTTT. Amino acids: CATFVGVYTEAFF.

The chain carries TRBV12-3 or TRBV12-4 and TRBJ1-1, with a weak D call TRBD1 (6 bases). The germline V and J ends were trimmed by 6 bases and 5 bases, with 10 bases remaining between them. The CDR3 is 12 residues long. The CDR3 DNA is TGTGCCAGCAGGACAGGTCCGACTGAAGCTTTCTTT. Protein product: CASRTGPTEAFF.

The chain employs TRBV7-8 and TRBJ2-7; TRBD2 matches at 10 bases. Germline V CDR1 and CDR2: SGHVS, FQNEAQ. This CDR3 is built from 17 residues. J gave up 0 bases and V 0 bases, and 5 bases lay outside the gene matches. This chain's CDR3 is CASSLAASGGFSYEQYF. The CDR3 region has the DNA TGTGCCAGCAGCTTAGCCGCTAGCGGGGGCTTCTCCTACGAGCAGTACTTC.

The CDR3 sequence is CASSPGGQQETQYF. CDR3 bases: TGTGCCAGCAGCCCGGGGGGACAACAAGAGACCCAGTACTTC. V gene TRBV3-1 (or the pseudogene TRBV3-2) combines with J gene TRBJ2-5; TRBD2 might be the D (7 bases). Between the trimmed V and J ends, which lost 4 bases and 2 bases, there was a span of 11 bases. The CDR3 has 14 residues. CDR1 is LGHDT, CDR2 YNNKEL, per germline (reference sequence).

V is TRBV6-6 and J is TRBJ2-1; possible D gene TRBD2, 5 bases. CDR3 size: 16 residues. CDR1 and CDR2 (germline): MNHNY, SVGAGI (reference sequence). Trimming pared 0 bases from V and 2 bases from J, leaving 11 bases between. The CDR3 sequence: CASSYSAGETYNEQFF. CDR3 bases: TGTGCCAGCAGTTACTCGGCCGGGGAGACCTACAATGAGCAGTTCTTC.

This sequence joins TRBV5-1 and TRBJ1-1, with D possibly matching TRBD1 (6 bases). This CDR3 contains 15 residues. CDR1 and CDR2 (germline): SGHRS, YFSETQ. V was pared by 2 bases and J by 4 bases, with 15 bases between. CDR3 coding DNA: TGCGCCAGCAGCTTCGACCCTACAGGGATCACTGAAGCTTTCTTT. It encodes CASSFDPTGITEAFF.

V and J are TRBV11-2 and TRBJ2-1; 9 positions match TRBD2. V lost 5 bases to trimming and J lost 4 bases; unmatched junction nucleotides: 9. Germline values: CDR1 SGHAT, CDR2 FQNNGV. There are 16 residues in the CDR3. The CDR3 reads CASSLSGAGGYNEQFF. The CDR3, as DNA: TGTGCCAGCAGCCTATCCGGAGCGGGGGGTTACAATGAGCAGTTCTTC.

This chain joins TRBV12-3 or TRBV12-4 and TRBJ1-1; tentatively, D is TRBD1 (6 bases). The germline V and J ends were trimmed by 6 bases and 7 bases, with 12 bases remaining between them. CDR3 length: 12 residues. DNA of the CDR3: TGTGCCAGCAGCGTAGGACAGAGTGAAGCTTTCTTT. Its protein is CASSVGQSEAFF.

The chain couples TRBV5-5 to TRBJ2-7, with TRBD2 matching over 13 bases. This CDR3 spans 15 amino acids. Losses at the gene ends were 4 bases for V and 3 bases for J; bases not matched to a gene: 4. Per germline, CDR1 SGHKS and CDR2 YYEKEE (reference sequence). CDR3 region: CASSRGTSGVYEQYF. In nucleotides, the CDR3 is TGTGCCAGCAGCCGGGGGACTAGCGGGGTCTACGAGCAGTACTTC.

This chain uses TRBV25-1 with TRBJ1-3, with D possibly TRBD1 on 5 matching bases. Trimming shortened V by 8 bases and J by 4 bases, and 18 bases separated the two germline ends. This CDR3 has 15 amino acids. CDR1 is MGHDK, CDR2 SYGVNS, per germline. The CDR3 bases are TGTGCCAGCTTATCTGGGGCCCTCACGGGAAACACCATATATTTT. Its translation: CASLSGALTGNTIYF.

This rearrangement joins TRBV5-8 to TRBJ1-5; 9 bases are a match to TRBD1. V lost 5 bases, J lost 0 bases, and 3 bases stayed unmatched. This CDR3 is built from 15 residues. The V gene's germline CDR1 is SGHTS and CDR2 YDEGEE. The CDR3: CASSTGGYSNQPQHF. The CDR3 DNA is TGTGCCAGCAGTACAGGGGGCTATAGCAATCAGCCCCAGCATTTT. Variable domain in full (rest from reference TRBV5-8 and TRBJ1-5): EAGVTQSPTHLIKTRGQQATLRCSPISGHTSVYWYQQALGLGLQFLLWYDEGEERNRGNFPPRFSGRQFPNYSSELNVNALELEDSALYLCASSTGGYSNQPQHFGDGTRLSIL.

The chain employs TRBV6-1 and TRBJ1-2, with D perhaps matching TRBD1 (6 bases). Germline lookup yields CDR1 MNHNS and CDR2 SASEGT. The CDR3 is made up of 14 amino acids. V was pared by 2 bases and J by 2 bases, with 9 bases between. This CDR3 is CASSEQGQNYGYTF. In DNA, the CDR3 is TGTGCCAGCAGTGAACAGGGGCAAAACTATGGCTACACCTTC.

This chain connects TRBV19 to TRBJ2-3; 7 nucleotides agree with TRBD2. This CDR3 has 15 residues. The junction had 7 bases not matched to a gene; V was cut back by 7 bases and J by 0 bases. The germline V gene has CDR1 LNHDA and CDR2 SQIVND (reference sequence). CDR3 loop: CASKERGVSTDTQYF. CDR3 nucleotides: TGTGCCAGTAAAGAACGGGGGGTAAGCACAGATACGCAGTATTTT.

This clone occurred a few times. CDR3 sequence (DNA): TGTGCCAGTAGTAAGGGACAGGGGATGTTCGAGCAGCCCCAGCATTTT. It is translated as CASSKGQGMFEQPQHF. The chain is built from TRBV19 and TRBJ1-5, with 10 bases that match TRBD1. Germline-derived CDR1 and CDR2 are LNHDA and SQIVND (reference sequence). V lost 4 bases and J lost 7; bases outside the gene matches: 10. This CDR3 is 16 amino acids long.

The CDR3 nucleotides are TGTGCCAGCAGTTATTACGGGACACAGGACCTACTCACCTACTTC. Protein: CASSYYGTQDLLTYF. The chain links TRBV6-2 or TRBV6-3 to TRBJ2-7; D is perhaps TRBD1 (6 bases). V gave up 3 bases and J gave up 13 bases, with 25 bases separating them. There are 15 residues in the CDR3. Germline assignment: CDR1 MNHEY and CDR2 SVGEGT.

The CDR3 bases are TGTGCCAGCAGCCTACCGGACAGAGTTAATGAAAAACTGTTTTTT. It specifies CASSLPDRVNEKLFF. This chain links TRBV7-2 with TRBJ1-4; TRBD1 might be the D (6 bases). The CDR3 sequence is 15 residues long. The V and J ends lost 5 bases and 4 bases respectively, with 14 bases between them. Germline loops: CDR1 SGHTA, CDR2 FQGNSA.

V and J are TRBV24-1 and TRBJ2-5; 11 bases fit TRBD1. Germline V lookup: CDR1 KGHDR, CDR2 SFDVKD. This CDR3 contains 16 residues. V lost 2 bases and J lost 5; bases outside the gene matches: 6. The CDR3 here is CATSDSRTGGDETQYF. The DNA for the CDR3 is TGTGCCACCAGTGATTCGAGGACAGGGGGCGATGAGACCCAGTACTTC.

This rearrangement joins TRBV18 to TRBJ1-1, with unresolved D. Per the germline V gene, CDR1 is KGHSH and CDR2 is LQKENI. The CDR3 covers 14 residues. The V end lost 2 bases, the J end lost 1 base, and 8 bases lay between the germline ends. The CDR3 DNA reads TGTGCCAGCTCACCAAAAAGACAGAACACTGAAGCTTTCTTT. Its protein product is CASSPKRQNTEAFF.

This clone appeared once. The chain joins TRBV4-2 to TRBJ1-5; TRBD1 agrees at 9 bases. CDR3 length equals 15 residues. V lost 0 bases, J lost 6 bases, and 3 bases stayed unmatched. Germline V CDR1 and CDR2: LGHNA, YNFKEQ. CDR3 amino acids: CASSQDTGGSQPQHF. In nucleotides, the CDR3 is TGTGCCAGCAGCCAAGATACAGGGGGCAGTCAGCCCCAGCATTTT.

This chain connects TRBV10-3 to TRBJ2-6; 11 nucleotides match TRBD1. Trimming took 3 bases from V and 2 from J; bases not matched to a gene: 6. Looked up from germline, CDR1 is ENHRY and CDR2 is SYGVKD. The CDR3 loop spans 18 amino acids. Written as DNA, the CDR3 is TGTGCCATCAGTGATTATGGACAGGGGGCCCCTGGGGCCAACGTCCTGACTTTC. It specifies CAISDYGQGAPGANVLTF.

CDR3 in amino acids: CATSDGQGSNQPQHF. The CDR3 DNA sequence: TGTGCCACCAGTGATGGGCAGGGGAGCAATCAGCCCCAGCATTTT. The J gene is TRBJ1-5, the V gene TRBV24-1, with D maybe TRBD1 (6 bases). The V end lost 3 bases, the J end lost 1 base, and 9 bases lay between the germline ends. The CDR3 sequence is 15 residues long. The germline gives CDR1 KGHDR, CDR2 SFDVKD.